This T cell receptor beta chain was identified in a study of blood T cell repertoires in COVID-19. Study at large: Italy, Spain and the United States were the sources of the convalescent and acute COVID-19 samples. Nucleic acid was either cDNA or gDNA, and it came from T cells, B-cell-depleted T cells, or PBMCs.

CDR3 length equals 15 residues. Trimming removed 0 bases at V and 2 bases at J, with 13 bases between. The germline V gene encodes CDR1 GTSNPN and CDR2 SVGIG (reference sequence). The assay was immunoSEQ multiplex PCR, and TCRdb's table has in-frame clones only and misses some. This sample has some 60,000 clones; approximately 91% occur once, and the top ten carry approximately 2.5%. Material for sequencing was peripheral blood. V and J are TRBV30 and TRBJ1-1; a possible D gene is TRBD1 (5 bases). The receptor was derived from a man aged 60 to 75 with acute or convalescent COVID-19. The CDR3 DNA is TGTGCCTGGAGTGTAGGGGCCAGTTCAAACACTGAAGCTTTCTTT. Residues: CAWSVGASSNTEAFF.